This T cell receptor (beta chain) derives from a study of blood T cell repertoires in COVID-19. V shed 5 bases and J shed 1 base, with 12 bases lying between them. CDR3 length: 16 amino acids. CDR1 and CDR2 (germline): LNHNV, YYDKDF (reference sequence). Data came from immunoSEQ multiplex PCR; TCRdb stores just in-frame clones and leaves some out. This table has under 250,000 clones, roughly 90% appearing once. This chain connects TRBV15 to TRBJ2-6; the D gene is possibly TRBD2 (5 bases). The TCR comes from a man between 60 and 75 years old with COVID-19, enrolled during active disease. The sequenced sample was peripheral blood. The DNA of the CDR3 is TGTGCCACCAGCGGGAAGTGGAGGTCTGGGGCCAACGTCCTGACTTTC. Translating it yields CATSGKWRSGANVLTF.